Each of the 2 T cell receptor beta chains below was sequenced from the same sample in a study of T-cell reconstitution after alpha-beta-depleted transplantation in children. Unique molecular identifiers tagged the TCRbeta library. TCRdb re-called the PCR reads through MiXCR, storing one row per CDR3 protein. The repertoire holds about 610,000 distinct CDR3 sequences, with 10% as singletons. The sequencing here drew on PBMCs from the stem cell graft donor, taken from the stem cell graft. The receptors come from a human donor who donated a stem cell graft to a child with acute myeloid leukemia.

This clonotype was counted ten times or more. This chain links TRBV11-2 with TRBJ2-1; tentatively, D is TRBD2 (5 bases). V was shortened by 3 bases and J by 4 bases, with 10 bases between the two germline ends. Germline lookup yields CDR1 SGHAT and CDR2 FQNNGV. The CDR3 totals 14 residues. CDR3 region: CASSFRTGYNEQFF. The CDR3 nucleotides read TGTGCCAGCAGCTTTAGGACTGGTTACAATGAGCAGTTCTTC. Variable domain in full (rest from reference TRBV11-2 and TRBJ2-1): EAGVAQSPRYKIIEKRQSVAFWCNPISGHATLYWYQQILGQGPKLLIQFQNNGVVDDSQLPKDRFSAERLKGVDSTLKIQPAKLEDSAVYLCASSFRTGYNEQFFGPGTRLTVL.

The chain couples TRBV6-5 to TRBJ2-1; 12 nucleotides align to TRBD2. This CDR3 spans 19 amino acids. Trimming at V came to 0 bases and at J to 0 bases, leaving 6 bases not matched to a gene. Looked up from germline, CDR1 is MNHEY and CDR2 is SVGAGI. The CDR3 spells CASSYSGTSGSSSYNEQFF. The CDR3 DNA reads as TGTGCCAGCAGTTACTCGGGGACTAGCGGGTCTTCCTCCTACAATGAGCAGTTCTTC.